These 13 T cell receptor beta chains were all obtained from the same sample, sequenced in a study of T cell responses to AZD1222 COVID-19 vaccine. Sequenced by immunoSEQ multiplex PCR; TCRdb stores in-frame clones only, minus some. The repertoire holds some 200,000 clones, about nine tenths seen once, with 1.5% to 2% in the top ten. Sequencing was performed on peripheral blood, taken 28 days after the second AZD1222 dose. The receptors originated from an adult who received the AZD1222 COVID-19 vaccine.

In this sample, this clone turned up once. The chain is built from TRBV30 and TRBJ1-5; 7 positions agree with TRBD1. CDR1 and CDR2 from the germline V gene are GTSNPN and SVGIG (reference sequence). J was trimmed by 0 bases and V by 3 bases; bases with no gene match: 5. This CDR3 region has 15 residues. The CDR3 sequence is CAWRAGQVSNQPQHF. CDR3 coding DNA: TGTGCCTGGAGGGCAGGACAGGTTAGCAATCAGCCCCAGCATTTT.

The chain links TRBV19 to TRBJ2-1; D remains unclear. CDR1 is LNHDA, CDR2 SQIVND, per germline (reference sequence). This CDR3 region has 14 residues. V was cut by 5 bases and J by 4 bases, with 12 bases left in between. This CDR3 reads CASSLTGSYNEQFF. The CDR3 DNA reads TGTGCCAGTAGTCTCACCGGTTCTTACAATGAGCAGTTCTTC.

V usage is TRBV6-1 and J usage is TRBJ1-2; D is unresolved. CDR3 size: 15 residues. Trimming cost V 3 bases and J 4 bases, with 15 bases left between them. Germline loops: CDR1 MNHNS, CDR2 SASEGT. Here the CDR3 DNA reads TGTGCCAGCAGTGACGTATTGATGACACTCTATGGCTACACCTTC. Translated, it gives CASSDVLMTLYGYTF.

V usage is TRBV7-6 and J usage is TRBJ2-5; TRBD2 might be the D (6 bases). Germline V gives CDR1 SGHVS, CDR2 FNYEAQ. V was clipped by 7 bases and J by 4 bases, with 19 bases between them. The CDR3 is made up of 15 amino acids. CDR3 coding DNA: TGTGCCAGCACCCGAAGCGGGTTTAAAGGAGAGACCCAGTACTTC. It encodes CASTRSGFKGETQYF.

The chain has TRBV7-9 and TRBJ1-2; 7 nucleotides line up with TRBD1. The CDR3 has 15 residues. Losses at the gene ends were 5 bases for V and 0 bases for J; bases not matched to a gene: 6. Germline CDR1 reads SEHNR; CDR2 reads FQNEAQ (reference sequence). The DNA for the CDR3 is TGTGCCAGCAGCCTAGGACAGGTCGCTAACTATGGCTACACCTTC. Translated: CASSLGQVANYGYTF.

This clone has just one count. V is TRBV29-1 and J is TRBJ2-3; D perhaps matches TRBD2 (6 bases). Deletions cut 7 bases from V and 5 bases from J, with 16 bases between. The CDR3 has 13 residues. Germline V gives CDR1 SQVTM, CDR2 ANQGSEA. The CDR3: CSARDWDRDTQYF. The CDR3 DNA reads TGCAGCGCTCGGGACTGGGATCGAGATACGCAGTATTTT.

CDR3: CASSLTPRSPLHF. In DNA, the CDR3 is TGTGCCAGCAGCTTGACCCCGAGGTCACCCCTCCACTTT. The rearrangement joins TRBV5-6 to TRBJ1-6; D ambiguous. Trimming shortened V by 1 base and J by 10 bases, and 9 bases separated the two germline ends. The CDR3 is made up of 13 amino acids. Germline V gives CDR1 SGHDT, CDR2 YYEEEE.

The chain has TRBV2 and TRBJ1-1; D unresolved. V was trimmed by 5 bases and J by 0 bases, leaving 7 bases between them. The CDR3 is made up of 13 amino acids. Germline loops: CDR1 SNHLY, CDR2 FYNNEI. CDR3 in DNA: TGTGCCAGCAGTTCCCAAATGAACACTGAAGCTTTCTTT. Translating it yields CASSSQMNTEAFF.

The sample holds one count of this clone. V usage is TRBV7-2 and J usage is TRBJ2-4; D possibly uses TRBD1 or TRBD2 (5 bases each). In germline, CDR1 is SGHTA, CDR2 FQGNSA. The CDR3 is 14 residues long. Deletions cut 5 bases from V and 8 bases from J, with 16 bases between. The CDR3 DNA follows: TGTGCCAGCAGCAAGAGGGACGCCCGCGACATTCAGTACTTC. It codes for CASSKRDARDIQYF.

The CDR3, as DNA: TGTGCCAGCAGCCAAGTCCCCGAAGGTGAGCAGTACTTC. Its translation: CASSQVPEGEQYF. The chain couples TRBV14 to TRBJ2-7; D gene ambiguous. From germline, CDR1 is SGHDN and CDR2 FVKESK. The V end lost 1 base, the J end lost 7 bases, and 11 bases lay between the germline ends. This CDR3 region has 13 residues.

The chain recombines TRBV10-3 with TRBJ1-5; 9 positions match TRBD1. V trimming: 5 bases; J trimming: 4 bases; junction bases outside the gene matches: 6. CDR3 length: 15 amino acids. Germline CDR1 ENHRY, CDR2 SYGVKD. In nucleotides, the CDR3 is TGTGCCATCAGTATGGACAGGGGTGGGAATCAGCCCCAGCATTTT. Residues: CAISMDRGGNQPQHF.

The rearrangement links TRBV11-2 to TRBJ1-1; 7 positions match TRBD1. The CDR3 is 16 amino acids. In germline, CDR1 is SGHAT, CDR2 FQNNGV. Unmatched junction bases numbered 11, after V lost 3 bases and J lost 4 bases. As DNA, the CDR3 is TGTGCCAGCAGCTTCTCTAACAGGGGCCTGGCCACTGAAGCTTTCTTT. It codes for CASSFSNRGLATEAFF. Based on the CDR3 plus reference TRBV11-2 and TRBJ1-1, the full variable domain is EAGVAQSPRYKIIEKRQSVAFWCNPISGHATLYWYQQILGQGPKLLIQFQNNGVVDDSQLPKDRFSAERLKGVDSTLKIQPAKLEDSAVYLCASSFSNRGLATEAFFGQGTRLTVV.

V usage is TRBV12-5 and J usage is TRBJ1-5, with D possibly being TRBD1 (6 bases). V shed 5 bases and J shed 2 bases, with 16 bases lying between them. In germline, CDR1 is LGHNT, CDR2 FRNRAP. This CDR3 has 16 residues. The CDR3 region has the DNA TGTGCTAGTGGTCATCAGAGGGGGAAGGGCAATCAGCCCCAGCATTTT. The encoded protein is CASGHQRGKGNQPQHF.